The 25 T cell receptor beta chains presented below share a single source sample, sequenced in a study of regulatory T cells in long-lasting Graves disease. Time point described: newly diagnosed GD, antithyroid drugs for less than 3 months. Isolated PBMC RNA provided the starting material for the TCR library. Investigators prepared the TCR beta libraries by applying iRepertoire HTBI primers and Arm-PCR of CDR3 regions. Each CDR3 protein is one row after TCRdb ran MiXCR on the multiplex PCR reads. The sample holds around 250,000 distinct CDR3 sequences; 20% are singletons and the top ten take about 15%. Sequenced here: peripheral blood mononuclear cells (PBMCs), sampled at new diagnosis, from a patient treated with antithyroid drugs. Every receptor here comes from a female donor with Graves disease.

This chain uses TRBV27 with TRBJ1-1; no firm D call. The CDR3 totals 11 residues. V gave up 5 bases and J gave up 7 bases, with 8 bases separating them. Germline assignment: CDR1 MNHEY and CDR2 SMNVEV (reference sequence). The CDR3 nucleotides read TGTGCCAGCAGTGCGGGCGTTGAAGCTTTCTTT. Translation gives CASSAGVEAFF.

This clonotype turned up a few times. The CDR3 DNA is TGTGCCATCAGTGAGGCGGCGGGCCACACAGATACGCAGTATTTT. Translation gives CAISEAAGHTDTQYF. The rearrangement joins TRBV10-3 to TRBJ2-3; D is perhaps TRBD2 (5 bases). This CDR3 has 15 residues. The V gene's germline CDR1 is ENHRY and CDR2 SYGVKD. Trimming stripped 2 bases from V and 2 bases from J, with 11 bases between.

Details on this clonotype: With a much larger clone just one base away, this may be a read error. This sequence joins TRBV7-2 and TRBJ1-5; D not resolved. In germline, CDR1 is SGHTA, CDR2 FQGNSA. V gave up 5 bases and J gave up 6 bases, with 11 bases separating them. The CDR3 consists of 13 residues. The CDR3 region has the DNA TGTGCCAGCAGCCAAGAGAGGAGTCAGCCCCAGCATTTT. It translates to CASSQERSQPQHF.

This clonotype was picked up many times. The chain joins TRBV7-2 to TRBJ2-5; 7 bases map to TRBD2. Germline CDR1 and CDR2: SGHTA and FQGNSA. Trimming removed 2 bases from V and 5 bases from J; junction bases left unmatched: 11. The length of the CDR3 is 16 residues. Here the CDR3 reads CASSLRPGGDPETQYF. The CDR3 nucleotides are TGTGCCAGCAGCTTAAGGCCTGGGGGGGATCCGGAGACCCAGTACTTC. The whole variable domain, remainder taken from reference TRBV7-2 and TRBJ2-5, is GAGVSQSPSNKVTEKGKDVELRCDPISGHTALYWYRQSLGQGLEFLIYFQGNSAPDKSGLPSDRFSAERTGGSVSTLTIQRTQQEDSAVYLCASSLRPGGDPETQYFGPGTRLLVL.

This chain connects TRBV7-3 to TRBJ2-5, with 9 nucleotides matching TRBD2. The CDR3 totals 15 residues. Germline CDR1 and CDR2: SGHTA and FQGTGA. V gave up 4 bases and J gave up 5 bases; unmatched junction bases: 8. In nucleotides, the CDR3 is TGTGCCAGCAGCTCAATGCGGGGGGGCGGGGAGACCCAGTACTTC. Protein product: CASSSMRGGGETQYF.

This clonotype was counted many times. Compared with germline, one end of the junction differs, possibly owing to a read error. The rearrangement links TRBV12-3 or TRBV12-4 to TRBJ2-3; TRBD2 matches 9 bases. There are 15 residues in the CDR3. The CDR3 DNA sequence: TGTGCCAGCAGCTTAGCCGGACTAGCGATGAATACGCAGTATTTT. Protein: CASSLAGLAMNTQYF.

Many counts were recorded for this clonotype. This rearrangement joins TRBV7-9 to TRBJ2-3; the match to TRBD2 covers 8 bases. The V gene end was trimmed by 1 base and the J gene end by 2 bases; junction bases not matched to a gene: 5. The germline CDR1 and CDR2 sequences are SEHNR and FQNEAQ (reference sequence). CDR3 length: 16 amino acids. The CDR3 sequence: CASSLVSGRATDTQYF. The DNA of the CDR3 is TGTGCCAGCAGCTTAGTGTCCGGGAGGGCCACAGATACGCAGTATTTT. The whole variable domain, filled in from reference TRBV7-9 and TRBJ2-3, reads DTGVSQNPRHKITKRGQNVTFRCDPISEHNRLYWYRQTLGQGPEFLTYFQNEAQLEKSRLLSDRFSAERPKGSFSTLEIQRTEQGDSAMYLCASSLVSGRATDTQYFGPGTRLTVL.

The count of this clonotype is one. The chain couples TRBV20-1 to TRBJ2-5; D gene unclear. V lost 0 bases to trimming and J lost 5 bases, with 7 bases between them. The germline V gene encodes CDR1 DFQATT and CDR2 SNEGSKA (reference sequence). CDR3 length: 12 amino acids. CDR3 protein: CSARDLRETQYF. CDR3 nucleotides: TGCAGTGCTAGAGATCTGAGGGAGACCCAGTACTTC.

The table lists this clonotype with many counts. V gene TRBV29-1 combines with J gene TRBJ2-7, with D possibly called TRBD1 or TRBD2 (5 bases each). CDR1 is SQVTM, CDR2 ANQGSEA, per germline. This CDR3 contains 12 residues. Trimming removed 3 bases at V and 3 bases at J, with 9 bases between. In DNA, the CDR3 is TGCAGCGTTGAGGGACCGGACTACGAGCAGTACTTC. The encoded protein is CSVEGPDYEQYF.

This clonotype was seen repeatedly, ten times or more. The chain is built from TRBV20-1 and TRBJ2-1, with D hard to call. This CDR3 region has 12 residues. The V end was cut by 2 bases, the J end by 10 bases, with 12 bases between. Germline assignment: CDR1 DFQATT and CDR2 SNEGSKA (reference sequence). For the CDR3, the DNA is TGCAGTGCTAGATATAGCCAAGGAGAGCAGTTCTTC. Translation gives CSARYSQGEQFF.

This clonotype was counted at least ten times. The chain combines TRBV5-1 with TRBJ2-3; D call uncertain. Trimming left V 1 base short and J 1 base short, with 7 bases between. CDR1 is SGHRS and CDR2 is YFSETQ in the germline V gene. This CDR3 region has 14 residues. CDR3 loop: CASSLYGGTDTQYF. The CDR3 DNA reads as TGCGCCAGCAGCTTGTACGGAGGCACAGATACGCAGTATTTT.

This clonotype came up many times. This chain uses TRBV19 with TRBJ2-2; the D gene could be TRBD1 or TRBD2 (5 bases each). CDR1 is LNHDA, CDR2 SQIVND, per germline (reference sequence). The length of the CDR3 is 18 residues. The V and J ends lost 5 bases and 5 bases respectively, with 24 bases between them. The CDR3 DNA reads TGTGCCAGTAGTCCCCGATCCGGGATCCAGGGATTAACCGGGGAGCTGTTTTTT. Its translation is CASSPRSGIQGLTGELFF.

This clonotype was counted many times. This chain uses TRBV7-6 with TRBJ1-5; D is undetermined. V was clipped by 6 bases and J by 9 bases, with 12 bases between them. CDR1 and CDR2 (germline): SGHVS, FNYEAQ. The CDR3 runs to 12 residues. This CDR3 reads CASRPRNGPQHF. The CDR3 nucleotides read TGTGCCAGCAGGCCACGGAATGGGCCCCAGCATTTT.

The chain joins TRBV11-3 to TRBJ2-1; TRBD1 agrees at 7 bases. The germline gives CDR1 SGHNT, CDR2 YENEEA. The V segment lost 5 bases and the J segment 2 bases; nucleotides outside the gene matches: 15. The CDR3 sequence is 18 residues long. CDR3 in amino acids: CASSQDEYWDRPYNEQFF. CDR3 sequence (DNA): TGTGCCAGCAGCCAAGATGAGTATTGGGACAGACCCTACAATGAGCAGTTCTTC.

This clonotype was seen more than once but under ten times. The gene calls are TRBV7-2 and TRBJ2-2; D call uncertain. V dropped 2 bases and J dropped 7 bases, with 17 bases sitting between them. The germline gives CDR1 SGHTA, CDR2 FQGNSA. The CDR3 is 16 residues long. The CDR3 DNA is TGTGCCAGCAGCTTAAACGGAAGGACGGTCCTCGGGGAGCTGTTTTTT. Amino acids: CASSLNGRTVLGELFF.

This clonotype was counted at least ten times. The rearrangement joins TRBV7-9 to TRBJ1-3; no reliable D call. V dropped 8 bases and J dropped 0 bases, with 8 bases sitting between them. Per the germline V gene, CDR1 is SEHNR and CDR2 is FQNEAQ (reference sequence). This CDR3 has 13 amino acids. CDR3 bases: TGTGCCAGCGGGCGGAACTCTGGAAACACCATATATTTT. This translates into CASGRNSGNTIYF.

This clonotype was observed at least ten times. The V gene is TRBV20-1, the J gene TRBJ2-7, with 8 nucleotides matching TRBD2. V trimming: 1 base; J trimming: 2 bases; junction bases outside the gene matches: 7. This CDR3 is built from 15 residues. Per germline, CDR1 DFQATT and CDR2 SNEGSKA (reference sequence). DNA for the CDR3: TGCAGTGCTAGAGGGGGAGCGGGGGAAACCTACGAGCAGTACTTC. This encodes CSARGGAGETYEQYF.

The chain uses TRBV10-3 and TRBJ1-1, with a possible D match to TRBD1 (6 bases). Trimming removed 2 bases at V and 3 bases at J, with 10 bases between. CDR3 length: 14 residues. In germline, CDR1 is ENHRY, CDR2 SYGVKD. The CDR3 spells CAISEPGQYTEAFF. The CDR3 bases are TGTGCCATCAGTGAGCCCGGACAGTACACTGAAGCTTTCTTT.

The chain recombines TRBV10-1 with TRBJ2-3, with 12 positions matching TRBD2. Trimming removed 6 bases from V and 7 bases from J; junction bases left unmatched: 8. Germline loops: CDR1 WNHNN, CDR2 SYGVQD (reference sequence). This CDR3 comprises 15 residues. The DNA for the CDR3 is TGCGCCAGCAGCGACCTCGGGACTAGCGGGTATACGCAGTATTTT. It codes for CASSDLGTSGYTQYF.

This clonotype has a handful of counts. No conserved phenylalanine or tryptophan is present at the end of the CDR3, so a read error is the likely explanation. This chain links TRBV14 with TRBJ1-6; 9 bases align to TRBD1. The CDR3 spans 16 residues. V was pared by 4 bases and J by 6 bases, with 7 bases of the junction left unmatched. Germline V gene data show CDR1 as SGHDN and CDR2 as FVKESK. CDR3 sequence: CASSLLPGQGNSPLHS. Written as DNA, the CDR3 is TGTGCCAGCAGCCTGCTACCGGGACAGGGTAATTCACCCCTCCACTCT.

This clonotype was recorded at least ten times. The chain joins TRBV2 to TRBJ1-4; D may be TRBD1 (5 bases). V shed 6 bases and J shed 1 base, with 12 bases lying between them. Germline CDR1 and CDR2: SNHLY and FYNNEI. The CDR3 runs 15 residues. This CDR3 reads CASSPSGGTNEKLFF. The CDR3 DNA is TGTGCCAGCAGCCCCTCCGGGGGAACTAATGAAAAACTGTTTTTT.

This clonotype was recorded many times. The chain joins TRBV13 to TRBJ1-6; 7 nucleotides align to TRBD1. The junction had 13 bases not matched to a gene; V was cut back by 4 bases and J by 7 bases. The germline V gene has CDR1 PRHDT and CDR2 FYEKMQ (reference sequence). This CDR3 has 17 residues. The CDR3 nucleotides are TGTGCCAGCAGCTCGTCCCGGGACAGCGGAATGAATTCACCCCTCCACTTT. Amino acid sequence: CASSSSRDSGMNSPLHF.

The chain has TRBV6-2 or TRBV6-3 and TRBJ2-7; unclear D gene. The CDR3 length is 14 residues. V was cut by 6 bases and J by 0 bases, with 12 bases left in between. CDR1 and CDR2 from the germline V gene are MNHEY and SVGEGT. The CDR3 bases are TGTGCCAGCAGGAAGGTTGTCGGCTCCTACGAGCAGTACTTC. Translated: CASRKVVGSYEQYF.

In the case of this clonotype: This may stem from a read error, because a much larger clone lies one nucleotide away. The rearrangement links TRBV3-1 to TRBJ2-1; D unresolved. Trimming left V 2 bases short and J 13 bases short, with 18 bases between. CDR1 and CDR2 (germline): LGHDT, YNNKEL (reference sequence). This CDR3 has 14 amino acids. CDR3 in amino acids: CASSQRARPETQFF. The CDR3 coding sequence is TGTGCCAGCAGCCAAAGGGCCCGGCCAGAGACCCAGTTCTTC.

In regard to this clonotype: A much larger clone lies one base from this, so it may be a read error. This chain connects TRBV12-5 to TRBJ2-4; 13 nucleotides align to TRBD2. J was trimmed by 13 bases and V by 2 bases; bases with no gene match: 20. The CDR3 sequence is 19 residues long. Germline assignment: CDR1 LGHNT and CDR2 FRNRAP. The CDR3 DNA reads TGTGCTAGTGGTTTGCCCCCCGGACTAGCGGGGGTTTCCTACAATGAGCAGTACTTC. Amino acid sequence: CASGLPPGLAGVSYNEQYF.